This is a list of T cell receptor beta chains from one sample in a study of blood T cells in healthy people across ages. TCRdb analysed the 5' RACE reads with MiXCR anew, one entry per CDR3 protein. Of about 1.8 million distinct CDR3 sequences detected, roughly 50% appear once; the ten largest clones hold approximately 2.1%. The source material was blood. The source is a woman in her 40s in good health. Both conserved end residues are part of each CDR3. The order of the fields is J gene, D gene, V gene, clone size, CDR3 protein, CDR3 DNA. D genes are given only for firm matches. Size tells how often a clone was seen (once, few, many) or the class of an expanded clone, and some rows leave it out.

j_call: TRBJ2-1
d_call: -
v_call: TRBV6-5
clone_size: -
cdr3_aa: CASSSPGGPGNEQFF
cdr3_nt: TGTGCCAGCAGTTCACCTGGGGGGCCGGGGAATGAGCAGTTCTTC

j_call: TRBJ2-1
d_call: TRBD2
v_call: TRBV6-2/TRBV6-3
clone_size: few
cdr3_aa: CASSTREGYNEQFF
cdr3_nt: TGTGCCAGCAGTACCAGGGAGGGCTACAATGAGCAGTTCTTC

j_call: TRBJ1-2
d_call: TRBD1
v_call: TRBV7-2
clone_size: -
cdr3_aa: CASSLADRALTSYGYTF
cdr3_nt: TGTGCCAGCAGCTTAGCAGACAGGGCGTTGACGAGCTATGGCTACACCTTC

j_call: TRBJ2-7
d_call: TRBD2
v_call: TRBV3-1
clone_size: -
cdr3_aa: CASSHRLAGEQYF
cdr3_nt: TGTGCCAGCAGCCACAGACTAGCGGGCGAGCAGTACTTC

j_call: TRBJ2-7
d_call: -
v_call: TRBV5-5
clone_size: -
cdr3_aa: CASSLVGTAPYEQYF
cdr3_nt: TGTGCCAGCAGCTTGGTGGGGACCGCTCCTTACGAGCAGTACTTC

j_call: TRBJ2-1
d_call: -
v_call: TRBV7-9
clone_size: few
cdr3_aa: CASSDKGPHNEQFF
cdr3_nt: TGTGCCAGCAGCGACAAGGGACCCCACAATGAGCAGTTCTTC

j_call: TRBJ2-4
d_call: -
v_call: TRBV20-1
clone_size: -
cdr3_aa: CSASLLADAKNIQYF
cdr3_nt: TGCAGTGCTAGCTTGTTAGCGGACGCAAAAAACATTCAGTACTTC

j_call: TRBJ2-6
d_call: -
v_call: TRBV11-1
clone_size: -
cdr3_aa: CASSLSFRGSGANVLTF
cdr3_nt: TGTGCCAGCAGCTTATCCTTCCGGGGTTCTGGGGCCAACGTCCTGACTTTC

j_call: TRBJ2-5
d_call: -
v_call: TRBV20-1
clone_size: few
cdr3_aa: CSARDISGREETQYF
cdr3_nt: TGCAGTGCTAGAGATATTTCGGGCAGGGAAGAGACCCAGTACTTC

j_call: TRBJ2-1
d_call: -
v_call: TRBV18
clone_size: few
cdr3_aa: CASSPDGGTYNEQFF
cdr3_nt: TGTGCCAGCTCACCAGATGGTGGGACCTACAATGAGCAGTTCTTC

j_call: TRBJ2-7
d_call: TRBD1
v_call: TRBV27
clone_size: few
cdr3_aa: CASSLGQTTPLIYEQYF
cdr3_nt: TGTGCCAGCAGTTTGGGACAGACGACCCCGCTTATCTACGAGCAGTACTTC

j_call: TRBJ1-1
d_call: -
v_call: TRBV29-1
clone_size: -
cdr3_aa: CSVDRAGITEAFF
cdr3_nt: TGCAGCGTTGATAGGGCAGGGATCACTGAAGCTTTCTTT

j_call: TRBJ1-5
d_call: TRBD1
v_call: TRBV27
clone_size: -
cdr3_aa: CASRPGGAGNQPQHF
cdr3_nt: TGTGCCAGCAGGCCAGGGGGGGCAGGGAATCAGCCCCAGCATTTT

j_call: TRBJ2-5
d_call: TRBD2
v_call: TRBV3-1
clone_size: -
cdr3_aa: CASSQDGRGAYQKTQYF
cdr3_nt: TGTGCCAGCAGCCAAGATGGGAGGGGCGCATACCAAAAGACCCAGTACTTC

j_call: TRBJ2-1
d_call: -
v_call: TRBV4-3
clone_size: -
cdr3_aa: CASSHRQAHEQFF
cdr3_nt: TGCGCCAGCAGCCATCGACAGGCCCATGAGCAGTTCTTC

j_call: TRBJ2-7
d_call: TRBD1
v_call: TRBV20-1
clone_size: -
cdr3_aa: CSALPPGTVFYEQYF
cdr3_nt: TGCAGTGCTCTCCCTCCTGGGACAGTTTTCTACGAGCAGTACTTC

j_call: TRBJ1-6
d_call: TRBD1
v_call: TRBV27
clone_size: -
cdr3_aa: CASGFTGGDNSPLHF
cdr3_nt: TGTGCCAGCGGCTTCACAGGGGGCGATAATTCACCCCTCCACTTT

j_call: TRBJ2-1
d_call: -
v_call: TRBV4-3
clone_size: few
cdr3_aa: CASSPFSGWNEQFF
cdr3_nt: TGCGCCAGCAGCCCCTTCTCGGGATGGAATGAGCAGTTCTTC

j_call: TRBJ2-5
d_call: -
v_call: TRBV24-1
clone_size: -
cdr3_aa: CATSDTRTVQETQYF
cdr3_nt: TGTGCCACCAGTGACACCAGGACAGTCCAAGAGACCCAGTACTTC

j_call: TRBJ2-4
d_call: -
v_call: TRBV27
clone_size: -
cdr3_aa: CASSPTGTAYGQYF
cdr3_nt: TGTGCCAGCAGTCCGACGGGGACTGCATACGGGCAGTACTTC

j_call: TRBJ2-1
d_call: -
v_call: TRBV15
clone_size: -
cdr3_aa: CATSSPEDRNNEQFF
cdr3_nt: TGTGCCACCAGCAGCCCCGAAGACAGGAACAATGAGCAGTTCTTC

j_call: TRBJ2-4
d_call: -
v_call: TRBV6-6
clone_size: -
cdr3_aa: CASSYVQHLAKNIQYF
cdr3_nt: TGTGCCAGCAGTTACGTACAGCATCTAGCCAAAAACATTCAGTACTTC

j_call: TRBJ2-1
d_call: TRBD1
v_call: TRBV20-1
clone_size: few
cdr3_aa: CSAAGQGAWEQFF
cdr3_nt: TGCAGTGCTGCGGGACAGGGGGCGTGGGAGCAGTTCTTC

j_call: TRBJ2-3
d_call: TRBD2
v_call: TRBV7-2
clone_size: -
cdr3_aa: CASSSEGTSGGVGDTQYF
cdr3_nt: TGTGCCAGCAGCTCCGAGGGGACTAGCGGGGGGGTGGGCGATACGCAGTATTTT

j_call: TRBJ2-3
d_call: -
v_call: TRBV7-9
clone_size: -
cdr3_aa: CASSSPVSAQGTDTQYF
cdr3_nt: TGTGCCAGCAGCTCCCCCGTTTCGGCCCAGGGCACAGATACGCAGTATTTT

j_call: TRBJ1-6
d_call: -
v_call: TRBV14
clone_size: -
cdr3_aa: CASSQSGNYNSPLHF
cdr3_nt: TGTGCCAGCAGCCAATCAGGGAACTATAATTCACCCCTCCACTTT

j_call: TRBJ2-3
d_call: -
v_call: TRBV4-2
clone_size: -
cdr3_aa: CASSQESATDTQYF
cdr3_nt: TGTGCCAGCAGCCAAGAATCAGCAACAGATACGCAGTATTTT

j_call: TRBJ1-2
d_call: TRBD1
v_call: TRBV6-1
clone_size: few
cdr3_aa: CASREQGKDGYTF
cdr3_nt: TGTGCCAGCAGAGAACAGGGGAAGGATGGCTACACCTTC

j_call: TRBJ2-7
d_call: -
v_call: TRBV6-2/TRBV6-3
clone_size: -
cdr3_aa: CASKGSPPSHEQYF
cdr3_nt: TGTGCCAGCAAGGGCTCACCCCCTTCCCACGAGCAGTACTTC

j_call: TRBJ1-2
d_call: -
v_call: TRBV20-1
clone_size: few
cdr3_aa: CSARASTALGYTF
cdr3_nt: TGCAGTGCTAGAGCCTCCACCGCTTTGGGCTACACCTTC

j_call: TRBJ1-2
d_call: -
v_call: TRBV4-1
clone_size: -
cdr3_aa: CASSQEKGVAYGYTF
cdr3_nt: TGCGCCAGCAGCCAAGAAAAGGGAGTTGCATACGGCTACACCTTC

j_call: TRBJ2-3
d_call: TRBD2
v_call: TRBV6-1
clone_size: -
cdr3_aa: CATRNNPGLAGGTDTQYF
cdr3_nt: TGTGCCACCAGAAATAACCCGGGACTAGCGGGGGGCACAGATACGCAGTATTTT

j_call: TRBJ1-5
d_call: -
v_call: TRBV9
clone_size: -
cdr3_aa: CASSVGGSSNQPQHF
cdr3_nt: TGTGCCAGCAGCGTAGGGGGGAGTAGCAATCAGCCCCAGCATTTT

j_call: TRBJ1-1
d_call: -
v_call: TRBV3-1
clone_size: -
cdr3_aa: CASSLGPVGTEAFF
cdr3_nt: TGTGCCAGCAGCCTCGGGCCAGTGGGCACTGAAGCTTTCTTT

j_call: TRBJ2-4
d_call: -
v_call: TRBV7-9
clone_size: -
cdr3_aa: CAGSGAKNIQYF
cdr3_nt: TGTGCCGGCTCTGGTGCCAAAAACATTCAGTACTTC

j_call: TRBJ1-6
d_call: TRBD1
v_call: TRBV9
clone_size: -
cdr3_aa: CASSVEGQGAFGSPLHF
cdr3_nt: TGTGCCAGCAGCGTAGAGGGACAGGGGGCGTTTGGTTCACCCCTCCACTTT

j_call: TRBJ2-7
d_call: -
v_call: TRBV2
clone_size: -
cdr3_aa: CASSAATSEQYF
cdr3_nt: TGTGCCAGCAGTGCTGCTACCTCCGAGCAGTACTTC

j_call: TRBJ1-1
d_call: -
v_call: TRBV18
clone_size: -
cdr3_aa: CASSPWENTEAFF
cdr3_nt: TGTGCCAGCTCACCATGGGAAAACACTGAAGCTTTCTTT

j_call: TRBJ2-7
d_call: TRBD1
v_call: TRBV25-1
clone_size: -
cdr3_aa: CASSPKTAGQGTYEQYF
cdr3_nt: TGTGCCAGCAGTCCAAAAACGGCGGGACAGGGGACCTACGAGCAGTACTTC

j_call: TRBJ2-5
d_call: -
v_call: TRBV3-1
clone_size: -
cdr3_aa: CASSQLEETQYF
cdr3_nt: TGTGCCAGCAGCCAACTAGAGGAGACCCAGTACTTC

j_call: TRBJ2-3
d_call: TRBD2
v_call: TRBV2
clone_size: -
cdr3_aa: CASSDVLAGGADTQYF
cdr3_nt: TGTGCCAGCAGTGACGTACTAGCGGGGGGTGCAGATACGCAGTATTTT

j_call: TRBJ2-1
d_call: TRBD2
v_call: TRBV9
clone_size: -
cdr3_aa: CASSVESLAGVLDGQFF
cdr3_nt: TGTGCCAGCAGCGTAGAATCCCTAGCGGGGGTATTGGATGGGCAGTTCTTC

j_call: TRBJ2-3
d_call: -
v_call: TRBV28
clone_size: -
cdr3_aa: CASSDTGLEDTQYF
cdr3_nt: TGTGCCAGCAGTGACACCGGACTCGAAGATACGCAGTATTTT

j_call: TRBJ1-2
d_call: TRBD1
v_call: TRBV2
clone_size: -
cdr3_aa: CASGGQGAVRGYTF
cdr3_nt: TGTGCCAGCGGGGGACAGGGTGCGGTGCGTGGCTACACCTTC

j_call: TRBJ2-7
d_call: TRBD2
v_call: TRBV12-3/TRBV12-4
clone_size: few
cdr3_aa: CASSFGLAGYEQYF
cdr3_nt: TGTGCCAGCAGTTTTGGCCTAGCGGGCTACGAGCAGTACTTC

j_call: TRBJ2-3
d_call: -
v_call: TRBV11-2
clone_size: few
cdr3_aa: CASSLGLSSNTLNIGSTDTQYF
cdr3_nt: TGTGCCAGCAGCTTAGGACTAAGCAGTAACACTCTTAATATAGGTAGCACAGATACGCAGTATTTT

j_call: TRBJ1-6
d_call: -
v_call: TRBV11-2
clone_size: -
cdr3_aa: CASSLDGGAGSPLHF
cdr3_nt: TGTGCCAGCAGCTTAGATGGAGGGGCTGGATCACCCCTCCACTTT